Presented here are 26 T cell receptor beta chains from one specimen sequenced in a study of blood T cell repertoires in COVID-19 (dated by TCRdb to 2020 to 2021). Libraries were prepared through the immunoSEQ multiplex PCR assay. In TCRdb, the immuneACCESS table is reduced to in-frame sequences with V and J assigned. These tables do not hold every clone; where another copy was compared, an unresolved V gene accounts for under half, and the others remain unexplained. The sample table shows 200,000 to 250,000 clones, and approximately 84% are seen once. The top ten clonotypes cover approximately 1.8% of the sample. What was sequenced was PBMCs or T cells enriched from blood (not recorded which). These receptors were obtained from a man aged 55 to 70 who had recovered from COVID-19.

CDR3 region: CASSIKWKGAGETQYF. CDR3 sequence (DNA): TGTGCCAGTAGTATAAAGTGGAAGGGAGCGGGGGAGACCCAGTACTTC. The chain combines TRBV19 with TRBJ2-5; 7 nucleotides agree with TRBD2. The CDR3 totals 16 residues. V lost 2 bases and J lost 5; bases outside the gene matches: 11. Germline lookup yields CDR1 LNHDA and CDR2 SQIVND (reference sequence). Looking up the rest from reference TRBV19 and TRBJ2-5 gives the full variable domain: DGGITQSPKYLFRKEGQNVTLSCEQNLNHDAMYWYRQDPGQGLRLIYYSQIVNDFQKGDIAEGYSVSREKKESFPLTVTSAQKNPTAFYLCASSIKWKGAGETQYFGPGTRLLVL.

V is TRBV5-6 and J is TRBJ1-2; D perhaps matches TRBD1 (6 bases). V was cut by 2 bases and J by 1 base, with 9 bases left in between. Germline CDR1 is SGHDT and CDR2 is YYEEEE. The CDR3 loop spans 14 amino acids. The CDR3 DNA reads as TGTGCCAGCAGCTTTCAGGGGATTAACTATGGCTACACCTTC. Its protein is CASSFQGINYGYTF. The variable domain in full, completed from reference TRBV5-6 and TRBJ1-2, reads DAGVTQSPTHLIKTRGQQVTLRCSPKSGHDTVSWYQQALGQGPQFIFQYYEEEERQRGNFPDRFSGHQFPNYSSELNVNALLLGDSALYLCASSFQGINYGYTFGSGTRLTVV.

The chain joins TRBV9 to TRBJ1-1; 7 bases agree with TRBD1. Germline-derived CDR1 and CDR2 are SGDLS and YYNGEE. The CDR3 loop spans 15 amino acids. V gave up 0 bases and J gave up 5 bases; unmatched junction bases: 7. The CDR3 DNA sequence: TGTGCCAGCAGCGTAGTGGCAGGGGGTAGGACTGAAGCTTTCTTT. This codes for CASSVVAGGRTEAFF.

This chain joins TRBV24-1 and TRBJ2-5; 9 bases map to TRBD1. Germline-derived CDR1 and CDR2 are KGHDR and SFDVKD. The J segment lost 4 bases and the V segment lost 10 bases, leaving 6 bases of the junction unmatched. This CDR3 has 13 residues. CDR3: CATGDRASETQYF. The CDR3 nucleotides are TGTGCCACAGGGGACAGGGCGTCAGAGACCCAGTACTTC.

This clone was found a few times. This chain joins TRBV10-3 and TRBJ2-3, with 8 bases fitting TRBD1. The CDR3 is 16 residues long. CDR1 is ENHRY, CDR2 SYGVKD, per germline. With V trimmed by 6 bases and J by 2 bases, 10 bases remained unmatched. The CDR3, as DNA: TGTGCCATCAGCGCCCGACAGGGGACGTACACAGATACGCAGTATTTT. Encoded protein: CAISARQGTYTDTQYF.

The chain links TRBV10-3 to TRBJ2-1; tentative D call: TRBD1 (6 bases). Germline assignment: CDR1 ENHRY and CDR2 SYGVKD. The CDR3 loop spans 15 amino acids. V was shortened by 0 bases and J by 8 bases, with 14 bases between the two germline ends. Here the CDR3 DNA reads TGTGCCATCAGTGAGTCAGGGGGAAGAATTGATGAGCAGTTCTTC. Amino acids: CAISESGGRIDEQFF.

This clone was counted a single time. V is TRBV19 and J is TRBJ1-4, with D perhaps matching TRBD1 (5 bases). The CDR3 has 11 amino acids. Per the germline V gene, CDR1 is LNHDA and CDR2 is SQIVND (reference sequence). The V end lost 7 bases, the J end lost 7 bases, and 7 bases lay between the germline ends. The CDR3 bases are TGTGCCAGTACAAGGGGTGAAAAACTGTTTTTT. It yields the protein CASTRGEKLFF.

The gene calls are TRBV5-1 and TRBJ2-3, with 11 bases fitting TRBD2. This CDR3 has 16 residues. Germline V CDR1 and CDR2: SGHRS, YFSETQ. The J segment lost 6 bases and the V segment lost 4 bases, leaving 10 bases of the junction unmatched. The DNA of the CDR3 is TGCGCCAGCAGCCAGACTAGCGGGGTCCCCCAGGATACGCAGTATTTT. Amino acid sequence: CASSQTSGVPQDTQYF. The full variable domain, completed using reference TRBV5-1 and TRBJ2-3, is KAGVTQTPRYLIKTRGQQVTLSCSPISGHRSVSWYQQTPGQGLQFLFEYFSETQRNKGNFPGRFSGRQFSNSRSEMNVSTLELGDSALYLCASSQTSGVPQDTQYFGPGTRLTVL.

The genes are TRBV29-1 and TRBJ1-1; 7 nucleotides match TRBD1. Germline CDR1 is SQVTM and CDR2 is ANQGSEA. V lost 6 bases to trimming and J lost 1 base; unmatched junction nucleotides: 5. The CDR3 has 13 amino acids. CDR3 DNA: TGCAGCGTACACGGGACAGCGAACACTGAAGCTTTCTTT. This translates into CSVHGTANTEAFF.

The sample holds one count of this clone. The gene calls are TRBV27 and TRBJ1-3; possibly TRBD1 for D (6 bases). V was trimmed by 5 bases and J by 0 bases, leaving 14 bases between them. Germline V lookup: CDR1 MNHEY, CDR2 SMNVEV (reference sequence). There are 16 residues in the CDR3. CDR3 in DNA: TGTGCCAGCAGTATAAACCGGGACACCTCTGGAAACACCATATATTTT. Protein: CASSINRDTSGNTIYF.

The chain combines TRBV29-1 with TRBJ1-2, with 7 positions matching TRBD1. The germline gives CDR1 SQVTM, CDR2 ANQGSEA. V shed 4 bases, J shed 2 bases, and the junction held 4 bases outside the gene matches. This CDR3 is 13 amino acids long. In nucleotides, the CDR3 is TGCAGCGTTGGACAGGGACAGAACTATGGCTACACCTTC. Protein sequence: CSVGQGQNYGYTF.

This clone was observed a single time. V gene TRBV19 combines with J gene TRBJ1-5; perhaps TRBD1 as D (5 bases). The CDR3 is made up of 15 amino acids. Trimming shortened V by 7 bases and J by 3 bases, and 16 bases separated the two germline ends. In germline, CDR1 is LNHDA, CDR2 SQIVND (reference sequence). The CDR3 DNA reads TGTGCCAGTATAAGACGGGGGTCGTCCAATCAGCCCCAGCATTTT. This sequence encodes CASIRRGSSNQPQHF.

This chain links TRBV7-8 with TRBJ1-1, with a weak D call TRBD1 (5 bases). Germline values: CDR1 SGHVS, CDR2 FQNEAQ. This CDR3 contains 15 residues. With 0 bases removed from V and 1 base from J, the gap between germline ends came to 9 bases. The CDR3 here is CASSLANQGNTEAFF. For the CDR3, the DNA is TGTGCCAGCAGCTTAGCGAACCAGGGGAACACTGAAGCTTTCTTT.

The rearrangement links TRBV28 to TRBJ2-5, with D tentatively TRBD2 (6 bases). The CDR3 is 14 residues long. Germline assignment: CDR1 MDHEN and CDR2 SYDVKM. The V end was cut by 7 bases, the J end by 3 bases, with 15 bases between. The CDR3 loop is CASNAAGGKETQYF. DNA for the CDR3: TGTGCCAGCAACGCCGCAGGAGGGAAAGAGACCCAGTACTTC.

DNA of the CDR3: TGTGCCAGCAGCCCGGGTCCCTCTCACCCAGATACGCAGTATTTT. It yields the protein CASSPGPSHPDTQYF. V is TRBV5-6 and J is TRBJ2-3; D unclear. Trimming shortened V by 4 bases and J by 4 bases, and 16 bases separated the two germline ends. The CDR3 consists of 15 residues. The germline CDR1 and CDR2 sequences are SGHDT and YYEEEE.

The chain links TRBV7-2 to TRBJ2-7; no definite D call. Between the trimmed V and J ends, which lost 5 bases and 6 bases, there was a span of 14 bases. CDR1 and CDR2 (germline): SGHTA, FQGNSA. This CDR3 spans 13 amino acids. CDR3 DNA sequence: TGTGCCAGCAGCGGAGTACCTTCTAGCGAGCAGTACTTC. Translating it yields CASSGVPSSEQYF.

A single count supports this clone. The CDR3 region is CASSLEGARTDTQYF. The CDR3 DNA reads as TGCGCCAGCAGCTTGGAAGGGGCCCGCACAGATACGCAGTATTTT. The chain combines TRBV5-1 with TRBJ2-3; TRBD1 is a possible D gene (5 bases). V dropped 0 bases and J dropped 1 base, with 9 bases sitting between them. The CDR3 spans 15 residues. Germline V gene sequence: CDR1 SGHRS, CDR2 YFSETQ.

The V call is TRBV5-6, the J call TRBJ1-6; D is ambiguous. V dropped 0 bases and J dropped 7 bases, with 5 bases sitting between them. The V gene's germline CDR1 is SGHDT and CDR2 YYEEEE. This CDR3 spans 13 amino acids. The CDR3 loop reads CASSLVGNSPLHF. In DNA form, the CDR3 reads TGTGCCAGCAGCTTGGTTGGCAATTCACCCCTCCACTTT.

This clone was picked up one time. The rearrangement uses TRBV18 and TRBJ2-1; 9 nucleotides line up with TRBD1. The CDR3 spans 16 residues. Looked up from germline, CDR1 is KGHSH and CDR2 is LQKENI. Trimming took 5 bases from V and 7 from J; bases not matched to a gene: 12. CDR3 bases: TGTGCCAGCTCAGCTCCCGGGACAGGGTTGGGGAATGAGCAGTTCTTC. It yields the protein CASSAPGTGLGNEQFF.

V and J are TRBV11-2 and TRBJ2-5, with TRBD1 matching over 8 bases. Germline-derived CDR1 and CDR2 are SGHAT and FQNNGV. CDR3 length: 14 amino acids. Losses at the gene ends were 5 bases for V and 7 bases for J; bases not matched to a gene: 9. CDR3 sequence: CASSRQGPGGTQYF. The CDR3 DNA sequence: TGTGCCAGCAGCAGACAGGGGCCTGGGGGGACCCAGTACTTC.

The chain has TRBV11-2 and TRBJ1-6; 7 bases line up with TRBD1. The CDR3 extends over 15 amino acids. Germline CDR1 and CDR2: SGHAT and FQNNGV. V dropped 5 bases and J dropped 8; count of bases not matched to a gene: 9. The CDR3 reads CASSIQTGLHSPLHF. The CDR3 DNA is TGTGCCAGCAGCATACAGACAGGGCTGCATTCACCCCTCCACTTT.

This rearrangement joins TRBV5-1 to TRBJ1-6; the match to TRBD1 covers 10 bases. The germline CDR1 and CDR2 sequences are SGHRS and YFSETQ. V lost 8 bases, J lost 7 bases, and 6 bases stayed unmatched. This CDR3 comprises 14 residues. The DNA for the CDR3 is TGCGCCAGTCGGCCGGGACAGGGGAATTCACCCCTCCACTTT. This translates into CASRPGQGNSPLHF.

The chain is built from TRBV5-1 and TRBJ2-5, with TRBD1 identical over 10 bases. The CDR3 length is 17 residues. CDR1 SGHRS and CDR2 YFSETQ come from the germline V gene. V gave up 2 bases and J gave up 2 bases; unmatched junction bases: 9. DNA of the CDR3: TGCGCCAGCAGCTTTTCATTCGGGACAGGGGCACAAGAGACCCAGTACTTC. It specifies CASSFSFGTGAQETQYF.

This clone was counted a few times. The chain employs TRBV9 and TRBJ1-4; D uncertain. Per germline, CDR1 SGDLS and CDR2 YYNGEE. The V end was cut by 0 bases, the J end by 7 bases, with 13 bases between. The CDR3 runs to 15 residues. The CDR3 region is CASSVGGERGEKLFF. For the CDR3, the DNA is TGTGCCAGCAGCGTAGGTGGTGAGCGGGGTGAAAAACTGTTTTTT.

The V gene is TRBV30, the J gene TRBJ1-2; 10 bases match TRBD1. Trimming cost V 3 bases and J 2 bases; bases outside gene matches: 9. Germline V gene lookup returns CDR1 GTSNPN and CDR2 SVGIG (reference sequence). This CDR3 comprises 16 residues. CDR3 protein: CAWSDGTGEGNYGYTF. The CDR3 nucleotides read TGTGCCTGGAGCGACGGGACAGGGGAGGGGAACTATGGCTACACCTTC.

The chain uses TRBV4-3 and TRBJ2-1; 10 nucleotides align to TRBD2. Germline V lookup: CDR1 LGHNA, CDR2 YSLEER. The CDR3 extends over 16 amino acids. The V and J ends lost 0 bases and 2 bases, in that order; junction bases with no gene match: 1. Written as DNA, the CDR3 is TGCGCCAGCAGCCAAGATCTAGCGGGGGCCTACAATGAGCAGTTCTTC. Amino acid sequence: CASSQDLAGAYNEQFF.